This TCR beta chain was obtained from a study of cytomegalovirus exposure and HLA in healthy donors. PCR primers comprised 60 Vbeta and 13 Jbeta primers. The table came from immunoSEQ multiplex PCR; TCRdb's copy has only in-frame clones and leaves some out. Of 110,000 or so clones listed, 74% were seen once; the top ten hold about 2%. This CDR3 comprises 15 residues. Germline V lookup: CDR1 GTSNPN, CDR2 SVGIG (reference sequence). Trimming left V 2 bases short and J 7 bases short, with 21 bases between. Material for sequencing was PBMCs. The chain recombines TRBV30 with TRBJ2-7; D is undetermined. The clonotype was recovered from a human donor in good health. CDR3 sequence (DNA): TGTGCCTGGAGTCTCCCCCGATCCTATCCGAGGGAGCAGTACTTC. Its translation is CAWSLPRSYPREQYF.